This T cell receptor (beta chain) appears in the sequencing data of a study of blood T cell repertoires in COVID-19 (TCRdb year 2020). Study-wide context: Collaborator samples came from the United States, Italy and Spain and covered acute and convalescent phases of COVID-19. The dataset comprised deeply sampled blood TCRbeta repertoires from subjects exposed to, actively infected with, or recovered from COVID-19. Nearly every sample came with metadata listing a de-identified subject ID, COVID-19 status, age in years and sex. The repertoires were released in a freely available public database intended as a resource for research on the immune response to SARS-CoV-2. Where HLA class I and class II types were available, the types were taken from metadata supplied by the sample provider, not from assay-based typing. Samples came from the ongoing ImmuneRACE study (first 160 participants) plus 1,254 subjects from 6 global collaborators. The prospective study material was composed of cDNA or gDNA derived from T cells, B-cell-depleted T cells, or PBMCs. The investigation overall reported the following: How much clinical and demographic metadata was included differed by source and by participant, and the metadata was provided uncurated.

Notes on this clone: What antigen it recognizes has not been identified. No base quality values were provided; no much bigger clone lies one nucleotide off.

The germline V gene supplies CDR1 SGHRS and CDR2 YFSETQ. Here V drops 3 bases and J drops 4 bases, and the junction holds 3 bases not matched to any gene. Spanning cysteine to phenylalanine, the CDR3 consists of 13 amino acids. The DNA shown is the 39-base CDR3, in frame from base 1. TCRbeta CDR3 regions were amplified from genomic DNA using the immunoSEQ Assay, a bias-controlled multiplex PCR. The paper's processing steps were these. Within the assay, amplification of reference gene primers was used to estimate how many nucleated cells each sample contained. To quantify the absolute abundance of each unique TCRbeta CDR3 rearrangement, sequence reads were collapsed and filtered. For each sample, productive Simpson clonality was calculated as the square root of Simpson's diversity index over productive rearrangements. This immuneACCESS table, as held by TCRdb, lists in-frame sequences with V and J called but not all clones. Of the missing ones, under half trace to an unresolved V gene in checked studies; the others have no known cause. The V and J calls and clone size come from that table; D and trimming were worked out from the DNA. The sample has under 200,000 clones on record, roughly 86% of them singletons. 1.5% to 2% of the sample comes from the top ten.

Each collaborating institution followed its own protocols to collect whole blood in K2EDTA tubes. Collaborator samples were shipped for TCRbeta analysis as frozen whole blood, isolated PBMCs, or DNA extracted from either sample type. The origin of this receptor is a man younger than 35 with active or convalescent COVID-19. The sequence joins TRBV5-1 to TRBJ1-2, and 7 junctional nucleotides match TRBD1. The sequencing sample was made of peripheral blood. The nucleotide sequence is TGCGCCAGCAGCTCGGACAGGTTCTATGGCTACACCTTC. Its protein is CASSSDRFYGYTF.